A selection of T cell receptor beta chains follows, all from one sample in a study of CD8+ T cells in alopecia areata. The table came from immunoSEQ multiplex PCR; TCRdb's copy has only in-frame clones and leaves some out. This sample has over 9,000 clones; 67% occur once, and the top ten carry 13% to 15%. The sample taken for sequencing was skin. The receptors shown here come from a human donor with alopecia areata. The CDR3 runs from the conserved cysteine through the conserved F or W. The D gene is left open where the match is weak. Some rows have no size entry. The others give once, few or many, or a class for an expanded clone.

cdr3_nt: TGTGCCAGCAGCTTAGGGGGGCGGATCTATGGCTACACCTTC
cdr3_aa: CASSLGGRIYGYTF
v_call: TRBV5-4
d_call: -
clone_size: -
j_call: TRBJ1-2

cdr3_nt: TGTGCCACCAGCAGCGTAGGGGCTCTTCCTAGCACAGATACGCAGTATTTT
cdr3_aa: CATSSVGALPSTDTQYF
v_call: TRBV15
d_call: -
clone_size: once
j_call: TRBJ2-3

cdr3_nt: TGTGCCAGTAGTATGACTAGCGGGTATTACAATGAGCAGTTCTTC
cdr3_aa: CASSMTSGYYNEQFF
v_call: TRBV19
d_call: TRBD2
clone_size: -
j_call: TRBJ2-1

cdr3_nt: TGTGCCAGCAGCGAAGGACTCCTGTACTTC
cdr3_aa: CASSEGLLYF
v_call: TRBV7-9
d_call: -
clone_size: -
j_call: TRBJ2-7

cdr3_nt: TGTGCCAGCAGTCTAGCGGGGCGCTCCTACGAGCAGTACTTC
cdr3_aa: CASSLAGRSYEQYF
v_call: TRBV6-5
d_call: TRBD2
clone_size: -
j_call: TRBJ2-7

cdr3_nt: TGCGCCAGCAGCCAACCCCAGGGAATATACGAGCAGTACTTC
cdr3_aa: CASSQPQGIYEQYF
v_call: TRBV4-1
d_call: -
clone_size: -
j_call: TRBJ2-7

cdr3_nt: TGTGCCAGCTCACCACCGGCGCAGACCCAGTACTTC
cdr3_aa: CASSPPAQTQYF
v_call: TRBV18
d_call: -
clone_size: -
j_call: TRBJ2-5

cdr3_nt: TGTGCCATCCGAAGCGGACTCTACGAATTCTTC
cdr3_aa: CAIRSGLYEFF
v_call: TRBV10-3
d_call: -
clone_size: -
j_call: TRBJ2-1

cdr3_nt: TGTGCCAGCAGCTTGGGAGGACGTAGCTCTGGAAACACCATATATTTT
cdr3_aa: CASSLGGRSSGNTIYF
v_call: TRBV5-4
d_call: -
clone_size: -
j_call: TRBJ1-3

cdr3_nt: TGTGCCAGCAGTTTATCGCCCCAGGGGAGGGCAGGGAACACTGAAGCTTTCTTT
cdr3_aa: CASSLSPQGRAGNTEAFF
v_call: TRBV28
d_call: -
clone_size: -
j_call: TRBJ1-1

cdr3_nt: TGTGCCTGGAGTGTATGGGATCGGGCGGACGAGCAGTACTTC
cdr3_aa: CAWSVWDRADEQYF
v_call: TRBV30
d_call: -
clone_size: -
j_call: TRBJ2-7

cdr3_nt: TGCGCCAGCAGCCGGGGACAGGTCTCCTACAATGAGCAGTTCTTC
cdr3_aa: CASSRGQVSYNEQFF
v_call: TRBV5-1
d_call: TRBD1
clone_size: -
j_call: TRBJ2-1

cdr3_nt: TGTGCCAGCAGCCCTTGGACTAGCGGGGGGGATCAGTTCTTC
cdr3_aa: CASSPWTSGGDQFF
v_call: TRBV5-4
d_call: TRBD2
clone_size: -
j_call: TRBJ2-1

cdr3_nt: TGTGCCAGCGGTAGCAGCACCGGGGAGCTGTTTTTT
cdr3_aa: CASGSSTGELFF
v_call: TRBV28
d_call: -
clone_size: once
j_call: TRBJ2-2

cdr3_nt: TGTGCCTATAGTGAACTAGCGGGAGAAACCGGGGAGCTGTTTTTT
cdr3_aa: CAYSELAGETGELFF
v_call: TRBV30
d_call: TRBD2
clone_size: -
j_call: TRBJ2-2

cdr3_nt: TGCGCCAGCAGCCAAGATGAGGGGAACGATGGCTACACCTTC
cdr3_aa: CASSQDEGNDGYTF
v_call: TRBV4-3
d_call: -
clone_size: -
j_call: TRBJ1-2

cdr3_nt: TGCAGCGTTGAAGAGGGGGGAGGTCAGCCCCAGCATTTT
cdr3_aa: CSVEEGGGQPQHF
v_call: TRBV29-1
d_call: -
clone_size: -
j_call: TRBJ1-5

cdr3_nt: TGCAGCGTTGATGCTTTGGGGGGCTCCTACAATGAGCAGTTCTTC
cdr3_aa: CSVDALGGSYNEQFF
v_call: TRBV29-1
d_call: -
clone_size: -
j_call: TRBJ2-1

cdr3_nt: TGTGCCAGCAGTTCTCAGGCGGTCCTGGGGTCAGATACGCAGTATTTT
cdr3_aa: CASSSQAVLGSDTQYF
v_call: TRBV27
d_call: -
clone_size: few
j_call: TRBJ2-3

cdr3_nt: TGTGCCAGCAGCTTAGACGGGAACCTAGATACGCAGTATTTT
cdr3_aa: CASSLDGNLDTQYF
v_call: TRBV7-7
d_call: -
clone_size: -
j_call: TRBJ2-3

cdr3_nt: TGTGCCAGCAGCTTAACGGGAGGCACCTCCTACGAGCAGTACTTC
cdr3_aa: CASSLTGGTSYEQYF
v_call: TRBV7-9
d_call: TRBD2
clone_size: once
j_call: TRBJ2-7

cdr3_nt: TGCGCCAGCAGCTCCCGGGACAGGACCTACAATGAGCAGTTCTTC
cdr3_aa: CASSSRDRTYNEQFF
v_call: TRBV5-1
d_call: TRBD1
clone_size: -
j_call: TRBJ2-1